The 3 T cell receptor beta chains given below trace back to one sample, sequenced in a study of T cell responses to AZD1222 COVID-19 vaccine. Clones were sequenced by immunoSEQ multiplex PCR, and TCRdb holds only the in-frame ones, with some missing. This sample has approximately 180,000 clones, with around 90% found just once. Sample: peripheral blood, taken on day 0 of AZD1222 vaccination. These receptors all come from an adult in good health.

The table lists this clone with a count of one. The genes are TRBV29-1 and TRBJ1-1, with 8 bases lining up with TRBD1. This CDR3 is built from 14 residues. The germline CDR1 and CDR2 sequences are SQVTM and ANQGSEA. V shed 4 bases and J 0 bases; nucleotides not matched to a gene: 4. The CDR3 is CSVARGPLNTEAFF. CDR3 DNA sequence: TGCAGCGTTGCCAGGGGGCCATTGAACACTGAAGCTTTCTTT.

The rearrangement links TRBV2 to TRBJ1-1, with D tentatively TRBD1 (6 bases). The CDR3 has 14 amino acids. Trimming took 6 bases from V and 1 from J, leaving 12 bases between them. Germline V gene data show CDR1 as SNHLY and CDR2 as FYNNEI. CDR3 protein: CASSIQGANTEAFF. Written as DNA, the CDR3 is TGTGCCAGCAGCATACAGGGCGCGAACACTGAAGCTTTCTTT.

The chain combines TRBV11-2 with TRBJ2-7, with D possibly matching TRBD2 (5 bases). V was pared by 7 bases and J by 0 bases, with 13 bases between. Per the germline V gene, CDR1 is SGHAT and CDR2 is FQNNGV. CDR3 size: 14 residues. CDR3 protein: CASNLDGNSYEQYF. As DNA, the CDR3 is TGTGCCAGCAACCTGGACGGGAACTCCTACGAGCAGTACTTC.